This TCR beta chain was recovered during a study of blood T cell repertoires in COVID-19. Whole-study context: Samples of COVID-19 (acute and convalescent) were obtained from the United States, Italy and Spain. The cDNA or gDNA used as material had been derived from T cells, B-cell-depleted T cells, or PBMCs.

The germline V gene encodes CDR1 LNHDA and CDR2 SQIVND (reference sequence). The CDR3 runs 16 residues. Trimming took 3 bases from V and 4 from J; bases not matched to a gene: 5. In the original processing: Researchers report that nucleated cell counts were estimated from reference gene primer amplification. Method: immunoSEQ multiplex PCR; TCRdb's copy keeps in-frame clones and lacks some. V, J and clone size are those of that table, while D and trimming were read from the DNA. Of tens of thousands of clones listed, 83% are singletons. This clone was counted a single time. Source material: peripheral blood. The J gene is TRBJ1-5, the V gene TRBV19; 11 nucleotides match TRBD1. The source is a human donor in a cohort sampled during active COVID-19. CDR3 DNA sequence: TGTGCCAGTAGTATTGCCGGGACAGGGGGAAATCAGCCCCAGCATTTT. It specifies CASSIAGTGGNQPQHF.